The 26 T cell receptor beta chains below all came from one sample that was sequenced in a study of blood T cell repertoires in COVID-19. The protocol was immunoSEQ multiplex PCR, while the TCRdb copy is restricted to in-frame clones and leaves out a portion. The sample lists over 60,000 clones, 70% to 85% occurring once. Sequenced sample: peripheral blood. All receptors derive from a man older than 75 with active COVID-19.

The chain carries TRBV3-1 (or the pseudogene TRBV3-2) and TRBJ2-7; tentative D call: TRBD2 (5 bases). V was cut by 1 base and J by 7 bases, with 11 bases left in between. Germline loops: CDR1 LGHDT, CDR2 YNNKEL (reference sequence). The CDR3 spans 13 residues. CDR3 amino acids: CASSQVVRGEQYF. DNA of the CDR3: TGTGCCAGCAGCCAAGTGGTTCGCGGGGAGCAGTACTTC.

For the CDR3, the DNA is TGTGCCAGTAGTATCAGGCAGACTAGAAACAATGAGCAGTTCTTC. Translated, it gives CASSIRQTRNNEQFF. This chain uses TRBV19 with TRBJ2-1; maybe TRBD2 (6 bases). CDR3 size: 15 residues. CDR1 LNHDA and CDR2 SQIVND come from the germline V gene (reference sequence). Between the trimmed V and J ends, which lost 3 bases and 5 bases, there was a span of 14 bases.

The gene calls are TRBV19 and TRBJ1-2; no clear D. The CDR3 totals 15 residues. The germline gives CDR1 LNHDA, CDR2 SQIVND (reference sequence). The germline V and J ends were trimmed by 3 bases and 8 bases, with 19 bases remaining between them. Here the CDR3 DNA reads TGTGCCAGTAGTATCAACCAGAACTCTCTAGGAGGCTACACCTTC. Translating gives CASSINQNSLGGYTF.

The CDR3 protein is CASSQGAQGDETQYF. In DNA, the CDR3 is TGTGCCAGCAGCCAAGGGGCGCAGGGTGACGAGACCCAGTACTTC. The chain carries TRBV7-6 and TRBJ2-5; D possibly corresponds to TRBD1 (5 bases). The CDR3 consists of 15 residues. Germline lookup yields CDR1 SGHVS and CDR2 FNYEAQ. Trimming took 5 bases from V and 5 from J, leaving 18 bases between them. The complete variable domain, with remaining parts taken from reference TRBV7-6 and TRBJ2-5, reads GAGVSQSPRYKVTKRGQDVALRCDPISGHVSLYWYRQALGQGPEFLTYFNYEAQQDKSGLPNDRFSAERPEGSISTLTIQRTEQRDSAMYRCASSQGAQGDETQYFGPGTRLLVL.

The chain uses TRBV5-6 and TRBJ1-4; 7 bases map to TRBD1. V shed 2 bases, J shed 2 bases, and the junction held 9 bases outside the gene matches. The CDR3 covers 17 residues. CDR1 is SGHDT and CDR2 is YYEEEE in the germline V gene. The CDR3 DNA sequence: TGTGCCAGCAGCTTTAAAGAGGGGGCGCTTACTAATGAAAAACTGTTTTTT. It codes for CASSFKEGALTNEKLFF. The whole variable domain, filled in from reference TRBV5-6 and TRBJ1-4, reads DAGVTQSPTHLIKTRGQQVTLRCSPKSGHDTVSWYQQALGQGPQFIFQYYEEEERQRGNFPDRFSGHQFPNYSSELNVNALLLGDSALYLCASSFKEGALTNEKLFFGSGTQLSVL.

The chain couples TRBV12-5 to TRBJ1-5, with 7 bases aligning to TRBD1. Trimming removed 5 bases from V and 0 bases from J; junction bases left unmatched: 7. This CDR3 spans 16 amino acids. CDR1 is LGHNT, CDR2 FRNRAP, per germline. CDR3 region: CASGQDRVGSNQPQHF. The CDR3 nucleotides are TGTGCTAGTGGTCAAGACAGGGTGGGTAGCAATCAGCCCCAGCATTTT.

This clone turned up a few times. This chain uses TRBV7-9 with TRBJ1-1, with D perhaps TRBD1 (6 bases). CDR3 length equals 18 residues. The germline CDR1 and CDR2 sequences are SEHNR and FQNEAQ (reference sequence). Trimming shortened V by 1 base and J by 2 bases, and 20 bases separated the two germline ends. This CDR3 is CASSLGSGRGRSNTEAFF. CDR3 in DNA: TGTGCCAGCAGCTTAGGGTCCGGCAGGGGTAGAAGCAACACTGAAGCTTTCTTT.

This clone turned up a few times. The CDR3 nucleotides read TGTGCCAGCAGCCCCTACCGGGACAGAGCAACTAATGAAAAACTGTTTTTT. Translating gives CASSPYRDRATNEKLFF. This chain connects TRBV7-6 to TRBJ1-4, with TRBD1 identical over 7 bases. Losses at the gene ends were 5 bases for V and 0 bases for J; bases not matched to a gene: 9. This CDR3 is built from 17 residues. CDR1 is SGHVS, CDR2 FNYEAQ, per germline. Full variable domain (outside the CDR3, taken from reference TRBV7-6 and TRBJ1-4): GAGVSQSPRYKVTKRGQDVALRCDPISGHVSLYWYRQALGQGPEFLTYFNYEAQQDKSGLPNDRFSAERPEGSISTLTIQRTEQRDSAMYRCASSPYRDRATNEKLFFGSGTQLSVL.

The V call is TRBV7-3, the J call TRBJ2-1; 9 bases map to TRBD2. This CDR3 region has 16 residues. With V trimmed by 3 bases and J by 0 bases, 3 bases remained unmatched. From germline, CDR1 is SGHTA and CDR2 FQGTGA. The CDR3 nucleotides read TGTGCCAGCAGCTTGGATAGCGGGAGCTCCTACAATGAGCAGTTCTTC. Translation gives CASSLDSGSSYNEQFF. Full variable domain (missing parts from reference TRBV7-3 and TRBJ2-1): GAGVSQTPSNKVTEKGKYVELRCDPISGHTALYWYRQSLGQGPEFLIYFQGTGAADDSGLPNDRFFAVRPEGSVSTLKIQRTERGDSAVYLCASSLDSGSSYNEQFFGPGTRLTVL.

Concerning this clone: The sample holds other DNA sequences that translate to the same CDR3. This chain uses TRBV5-1 with TRBJ2-7, with a tentative D call TRBD1 (6 bases). Trimming left V 2 bases short and J 0 bases short, with 9 bases between. Germline-derived CDR1 and CDR2 are SGHRS and YFSETQ. The CDR3 is 14 residues long. CDR3 coding DNA: TGCGCCAGCAGCTTAGGACAGAGCTCCTACGAGCAGTACTTC. Residues: CASSLGQSSYEQYF.

The rearrangement links TRBV7-2 to TRBJ2-7; tentative D call: TRBD2 (5 bases). The CDR3 covers 13 residues. Per the germline V gene, CDR1 is SGHTA and CDR2 is FQGNSA. Trimming removed 1 base from V and 13 bases from J, with 17 bases in between. The CDR3: CASSLGGYQRAYF. DNA of the CDR3: TGTGCCAGCAGCTTAGGAGGCTATCAGAGGGCTTACTTC. Looking up the rest from reference TRBV7-2 and TRBJ2-7 gives the full variable domain: GAGVSQSPSNKVTEKGKDVELRCDPISGHTALYWYRQSLGQGLEFLIYFQGNSAPDKSGLPSDRFSAERTGGSVSTLTIQRTQQEDSAVYLCASSLGGYQRAYFGPGTRLTVT.

This clone appeared a few times. V and J are TRBV2 and TRBJ1-5; 7 bases fit TRBD1. This CDR3 comprises 15 residues. Per germline, CDR1 SNHLY and CDR2 FYNNEI. Germline trimming cut 4 bases from V and 0 bases from J; bases unmatched to any gene: 3. CDR3 sequence: CASSGSGGSNQPQHF. The CDR3 DNA sequence: TGTGCCAGCAGTGGGTCAGGGGGTAGCAATCAGCCCCAGCATTTT.

The V call is TRBV4-3, the J call TRBJ1-2; weak D call: TRBD1 (6 bases). The CDR3 spans 16 residues. With 1 base removed from V and 1 base from J, the gap between germline ends came to 13 bases. In germline, CDR1 is LGHNA, CDR2 YSLEER. The CDR3 DNA is TGCGCCAGCAGCCAAGTGGGGGACATGATTAACTATGGCTACACCTTC. Protein: CASSQVGDMINYGYTF.

The V call is TRBV6-2 or TRBV6-3, the J call TRBJ2-5; D gene uncertain. The CDR3 length is 12 residues. V lost 0 bases and J lost 5, with 4 bases in between. Germline CDR1 MNHEY, CDR2 SVGEGT. This CDR3 reads CASSYSRETQYF. CDR3 DNA: TGTGCCAGCAGTTACTCGCGGGAGACCCAGTACTTC.

The V gene is TRBV6-2 or TRBV6-3, the J gene TRBJ1-3; no clear D gene. Germline values: CDR1 MNHEY, CDR2 SVGEGT. Trimming removed 4 bases at V and 0 bases at J, with 16 bases between. The length of the CDR3 is 17 residues. The CDR3 region is CASSFLDPRSSGNTIYF. The DNA for the CDR3 is TGTGCCAGCAGTTTCCTAGACCCCCGGAGCTCTGGAAACACCATATATTTT.

This clone was seen more than once but under ten times. J is TRBJ2-4 and V is TRBV27; D not resolved. V lost 5 bases, J lost 0 bases, and 5 bases lay in between. CDR3 length equals 13 residues. Germline loops: CDR1 MNHEY, CDR2 SMNVEV (reference sequence). CDR3 DNA sequence: TGTGCCAGCAGTGCGGAAGCCAAAAACATTCAGTACTTC. Encoded protein: CASSAEAKNIQYF.

The table lists this clone with a count of one. The rearrangement uses TRBV3-1 (or the pseudogene TRBV3-2) and TRBJ1-2; D is unresolved. The CDR3 is 14 residues long. Trimming cost V 2 bases and J 1 base, with 8 bases left between them. CDR1 and CDR2 (germline): LGHDT, YNNKEL (reference sequence). The CDR3 nucleotides are TGTGCCAGCAGCCAAATGAGGAGTAACTATGGCTACACCTTC. Residues: CASSQMRSNYGYTF.

The chain carries TRBV4-1 and TRBJ2-1, with 12 bases identical to TRBD2. The germline V gene has CDR1 MGHRA and CDR2 YSYEKL. The CDR3 length is 16 residues. Losses at the gene ends were 1 base for V and 3 bases for J; bases not matched to a gene: 1. The CDR3 protein is CASSQGLAGVYNEQFF. The CDR3 DNA follows: TGCGCCAGCAGCCAAGGACTAGCGGGGGTCTACAATGAGCAGTTCTTC.

The chain links TRBV4-1 to TRBJ1-4; a possible D gene is TRBD1 (6 bases). The V end was cut by 4 bases, the J end by 7 bases, with 19 bases between. Germline V CDR1 and CDR2: MGHRA, YSYEKL. The CDR3 contains 16 residues. CDR3 residues: CASSPGGGRQIEKLFF. In DNA, the CDR3 is TGCGCCAGCAGCCCTGGGGGGGGCAGACAGATTGAAAAACTGTTTTTT.

CDR3 in DNA: TGTGCCAGCACACAGAACCAAGGGAACACTGAAGCTTTCTTT. Translated, it gives CASTQNQGNTEAFF. V and J are TRBV3-1 (or the pseudogene TRBV3-2) and TRBJ1-1, with D unclear. CDR1 and CDR2 from the germline V gene are LGHDT and YNNKEL (reference sequence). The CDR3 totals 14 residues. Trimming cost V 7 bases and J 1 base, with 13 bases left between them.

This rearrangement joins TRBV21-1 to TRBJ2-7; the D segment call TRBD1 is taken from the table without a DNA check. TRBV21-1 constitutes a pseudogene. This CDR3 contains 16 residues. The CDR3 reads CASSKEGLYSGYEQYF. The CDR3 DNA reads as TGTGCCAGCAGCAAAGAGGGGCTGTACAGTGGCTACGAGCAGTACTTC.

The rearrangement uses TRBV7-8 and TRBJ2-1; D perhaps matches TRBD1 (6 bases). This CDR3 has 15 amino acids. Per the germline V gene, CDR1 is SGHVS and CDR2 is FQNEAQ. The V gene lost 2 bases and the J gene lost 1 base, with 9 bases spanning the gap. CDR3 protein: CASSLRQGSYNEQFF. For the CDR3, the DNA is TGTGCCAGCAGCTTAAGGCAGGGGTCCTACAATGAGCAGTTCTTC.

The V gene is TRBV5-8, the J gene TRBJ1-1; D remains unclear. CDR3 length equals 15 residues. Germline V gene data show CDR1 as SGHTS and CDR2 as YDEGEE. V lost 4 bases, J lost 1 base, and 14 bases lay in between. CDR3 DNA sequence: TGTGCCAGCAGCCCGGGTTTAGGCAGGAACACTGAAGCTTTCTTT. Translation: CASSPGLGRNTEAFF.

The V and J genes are TRBV27 and TRBJ2-7; 7 positions agree with TRBD2. Germline values: CDR1 MNHEY, CDR2 SMNVEV (reference sequence). The CDR3 sequence is 15 residues long. The ends lost 0 bases at V and 4 bases at J; junction bases unmatched: 6. CDR3: CASSLSGGSGYEQYF. As DNA, the CDR3 is TGTGCCAGCAGTTTATCGGGCGGGAGTGGGTACGAGCAGTACTTC.

For the CDR3, the DNA is TGTGCCTGGAGTTTTGGGAGCTCTGGAAACACCATATATTTT. It specifies CAWSFGSSGNTIYF. The chain links TRBV30 to TRBJ1-3; D not certain. V dropped 2 bases and J dropped 0 bases, with 8 bases sitting between them. The germline V gene has CDR1 GTSNPN and CDR2 SVGIG (reference sequence). This CDR3 contains 14 residues.

The chain has TRBV27 and TRBJ2-1, with 8 positions matching TRBD2. CDR1 and CDR2 (germline): MNHEY, SMNVEV (reference sequence). V shed 5 bases, J shed 3 bases, and the junction held 9 bases outside the gene matches. This CDR3 has 16 residues. The CDR3 region is CASSHRLTSGYNEQFF. Here the CDR3 DNA reads TGTGCCAGCAGTCACCGTCTCACTAGCGGCTACAATGAGCAGTTCTTC.